Below, one T cell receptor (beta chain) is given with its context. Its matching antigen is unknown. This sample was taken from a study of cytomegalovirus exposure and HLA in healthy donors. The study's findings and limits: HLA alleles were associated with 15,000 to 20,000 TCR beta sequences in a later analysis at 0.05 false discovery rate. Despite most TCR sequences being rare, some public TCRs occurred in many donors. Later work found most CMV-associated TCR beta chains apparently HLA-restricted.

PCR was performed using 60 Vbeta and 13 Jbeta primers. Some clones are missing from TCRdb's copy, which holds only in-frame ones; the method was immunoSEQ multiplex PCR. The sample has 85,000 to 120,000 clones; around four fifths are singletons. The length of the CDR3 is 14 residues. Germline V gene sequence: CDR1 MNHEY, CDR2 SVGAGI. After removal of 5 bases from V and 6 bases from J, the junction contained 9 bases not matched to a gene. The sequenced material came from PBMCs. The chain couples TRBV6-5 to TRBJ1-2, with 7 positions matching TRBD1. The sequence was obtained from a man aged 35-49 years in good health and CMV-seronegative. CDR3 sequence (DNA): TGTGCCAGCAGTCCCAGACAGGGAATGGATGGCTACACCTTC. As protein: CASSPRQGMDGYTF.